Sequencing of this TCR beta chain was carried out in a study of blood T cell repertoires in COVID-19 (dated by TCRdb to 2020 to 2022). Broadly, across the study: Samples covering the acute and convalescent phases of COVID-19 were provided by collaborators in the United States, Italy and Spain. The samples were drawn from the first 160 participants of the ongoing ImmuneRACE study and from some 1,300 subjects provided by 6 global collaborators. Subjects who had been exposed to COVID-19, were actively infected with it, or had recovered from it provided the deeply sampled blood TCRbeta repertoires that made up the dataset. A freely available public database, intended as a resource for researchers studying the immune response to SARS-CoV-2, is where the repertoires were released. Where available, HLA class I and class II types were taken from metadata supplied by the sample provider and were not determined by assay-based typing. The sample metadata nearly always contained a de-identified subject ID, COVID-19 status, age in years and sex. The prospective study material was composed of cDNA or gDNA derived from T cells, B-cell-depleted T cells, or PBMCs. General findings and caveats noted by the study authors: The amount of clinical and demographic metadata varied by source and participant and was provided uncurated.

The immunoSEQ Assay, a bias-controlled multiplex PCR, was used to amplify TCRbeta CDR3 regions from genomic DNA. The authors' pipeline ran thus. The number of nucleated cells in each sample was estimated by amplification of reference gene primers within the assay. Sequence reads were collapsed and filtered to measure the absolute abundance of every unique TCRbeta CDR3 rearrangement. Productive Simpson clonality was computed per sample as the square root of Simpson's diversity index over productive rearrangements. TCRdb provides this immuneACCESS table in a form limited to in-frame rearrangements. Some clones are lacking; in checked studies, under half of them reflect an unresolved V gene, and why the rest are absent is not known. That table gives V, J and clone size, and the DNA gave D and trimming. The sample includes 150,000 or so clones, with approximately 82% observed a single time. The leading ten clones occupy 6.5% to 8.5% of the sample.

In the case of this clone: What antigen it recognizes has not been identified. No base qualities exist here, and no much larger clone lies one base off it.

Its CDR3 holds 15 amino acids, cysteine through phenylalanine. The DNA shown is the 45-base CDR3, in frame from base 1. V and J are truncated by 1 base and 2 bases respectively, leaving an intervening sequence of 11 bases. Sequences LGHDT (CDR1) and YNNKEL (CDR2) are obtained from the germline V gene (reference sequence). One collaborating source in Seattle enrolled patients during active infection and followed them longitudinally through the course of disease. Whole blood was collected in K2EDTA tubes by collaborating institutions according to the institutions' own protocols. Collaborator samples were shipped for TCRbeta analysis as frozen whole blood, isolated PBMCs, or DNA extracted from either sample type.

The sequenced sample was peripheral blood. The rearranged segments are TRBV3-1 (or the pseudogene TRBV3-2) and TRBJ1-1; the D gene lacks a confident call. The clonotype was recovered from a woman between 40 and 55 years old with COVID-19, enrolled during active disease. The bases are TGTGCCAGCAGCCAAGTCTCGGAACTAAACACTGAAGCTTTCTTT. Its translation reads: CASSQVSELNTEAFF.